This T cell receptor (beta chain) stems from a study of CXCR3-negative and CXCR3-positive naive CD8 T cells. Study details: Roughly 130 million TRB reads were obtained in total, which works out to about 1.5 +/- 0.3 million per library.

As concerns this clonotype: Its antigen is undetermined.

All TRB cDNA libraries came from 5' RACE performed with UMI labels. TCRdb reprocessed the 5' RACE reads, with one entry per CDR3 protein and no DNA. The table lists 55,000 to 70,000 distinct CDR3 sequences. Study-level points and caveats: CXCR3-negative naive cells had less hydrophobic TRB CDR3s than did CXCR3-positive naive cells. Naive subsets did not differ in surface CD5, and TRB CDR3 properties served to infer TCR strength.

This CDR3 is 17 amino acids long. CDR1 is LNHNV, CDR2 YYDKDF, per germline (reference sequence). Triplicates of over 250,000 cells were sorted from each CD8+ T cell subset. Naive CD8+ T lymphocytes were specified as CD45RO-CCR7+CD27+CD95-. This chain joins TRBV15 and TRBJ2-3; TCRdb names TRBD1, which stays unverified in the absence of DNA. The sample taken for sequencing was naive CXCR3+ CD8+ T cells from blood. Regarding subset: CD45RO-CCR7+CD27+CD95- naive CD8+ T cells expressing CXCR3 (TNR3+). The sequence was collected from a human donor in good health. Some clones in this sample may be carry-over from other donors' samples. The chain's CDR3 is CATSRDNLGGTTDTQYF.